Reported below is one T cell receptor (beta chain). Its matching antigen is unknown. This sample is part of a study of OX40 agonist ivuxolimab in advanced cancers. In the study overall: Patients receiving dose escalation had hepatocellular carcinoma, melanoma, renal cell or head and neck cancer. Overall study results and limits: Mean expanded clone counts were higher in CD8+ than CD4+ T cells.

Assay used: immunoSEQ multiplex PCR; TCRdb lists only in-frame clones, some missing. In the table there are some 19,000 clones, roughly 68% of which are singletons. The CDR3 runs to 15 residues. The V end lost 10 bases, the J end lost 0 bases, and 16 bases lay between the germline ends. In germline, CDR1 is ENHRY, CDR2 SYGVKD. The chain uses TRBV10-3 and TRBJ1-3, with D perhaps TRBD1 (6 bases). The sequence was collected from an adult with an advanced solid tumor such as melanoma, head and neck, liver or kidney cancer. This specimen was CD4+ or CD8+ T cells sorted from blood, taken in a trial of the OX40 agonist ivuxolimab. This CDR3 reads CARRQAPVSGNTIYF. As DNA, the CDR3 is TGTGCCAGACGACAGGCCCCCGTCTCTGGAAACACCATATATTTT.